Listed here is a single TCR beta chain. Original processing methods: Reference gene primer amplification yielded estimated nucleated cell counts. Sequenced by immunoSEQ multiplex PCR; TCRdb stores in-frame clones only, minus some. The V and J calls and clone size come from that table; D and trimming were worked out from the DNA. The repertoire includes about 300,000 clones, roughly nine tenths of them detected once, and 2.2% sits in the top ten. The data derive from a study of blood T cell repertoires in COVID-19. Across the study: The United States, Italy and Spain were the sources of the acute and convalescent COVID-19 samples.

CDR1 and CDR2 (germline): GTSNPN, SVGIG (reference sequence). The CDR3 contains 13 residues. Trimming removed 4 bases at V and 8 bases at J, with 12 bases between. Seattle patients were enrolled while actively infected and followed longitudinally. The specimen sequenced was peripheral blood. The sequence derives from a woman younger than 45 with COVID-19, enrolled during active disease. The chain carries TRBV30 and TRBJ1-6; unclear D gene. The CDR3 sequence is CAWTTLRDSPLHF. CDR3 nucleotide sequence: TGTGCCTGGACCACCTTACGGGATTCACCCCTCCACTTT.